This T cell receptor (beta chain) was identified in a study of spatial heterogeneity in lung cancer. For the study at large: The count of detected beta-chain sequences consistently exceeded that of alpha-chain sequences.

Indicated time point: sample taken at primary tumor resection. Unsorted whole RNA of tumor, nontumor lung or frozen PBMC was sequenced. Patients with untreated early-stage non-small cell lung cancer, numbering some 72, were the donors. The CDR3 extends over 18 amino acids. Trimming at V came to 4 bases and at J to 3 bases, leaving 12 bases not matched to a gene. The germline gives CDR1 LNHDA, CDR2 SQIVND (reference sequence). This clonotype appeared many times. The antigen is undetermined. A unique molecular identifier was attached to every TCR cDNA molecule. Via MiXCR, TCRdb re-called the 5' RACE reads, giving one row per CDR3 protein. The table has roughly 48,000 distinct CDR3 sequences, less than 6% seen once. General study results and limits: Detection of ubiquitous tumor TCRs in blood was higher at resection than follow-up.

The source is a male donor with early-stage non-small cell lung cancer. The chain joins TRBV19 to TRBJ2-3; 11 bases line up with TRBD2. The specimen comprised PBMCs, sampled at surgery. CDR3 nucleotides: TGTGCCAGTAGTACCCCACTTCCTAGCGGGAGGATAACAGATACGCAGTATTTT. This codes for CASSTPLPSGRITDTQYF. Full variable domain (remainder filled in from reference TRBV19 and TRBJ2-3): DGGITQSPKYLFRKEGQNVTLSCEQNLNHDAMYWYRQDPGQGLRLIYYSQIVNDFQKGDIAEGYSVSREKKESFPLTVTSAQKNPTAFYLCASSTPLPSGRITDTQYFGPGTRLTVL.